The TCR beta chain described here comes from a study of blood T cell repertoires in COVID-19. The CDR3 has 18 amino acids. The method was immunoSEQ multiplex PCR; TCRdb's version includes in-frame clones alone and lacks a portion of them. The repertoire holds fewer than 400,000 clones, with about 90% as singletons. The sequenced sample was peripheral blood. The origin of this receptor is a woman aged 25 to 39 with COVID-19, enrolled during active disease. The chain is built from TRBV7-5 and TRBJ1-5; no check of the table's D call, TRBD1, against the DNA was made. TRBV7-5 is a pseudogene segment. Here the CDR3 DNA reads TGTGTCAGAATCACAACCCGTAACCGGGACACAACCAATCAGCCCCAGCATTTT. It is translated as CVRITTRNRDTTNQPQHF.